This paragraph covers one T cell receptor (beta chain) sequence. The data belong to a study of cytomegalovirus exposure and HLA in healthy donors. PCR primers comprised 60 Vbeta and 13 Jbeta primers. Assay: immunoSEQ multiplex PCR; the TCRdb copy retains only in-frame clones and omits some. The sample totals roughly 120,000 clones. The CDR3 has 13 amino acids. With 3 bases clipped from V and 3 bases from J, the junction kept 0 bases outside the gene matches. Germline loops: CDR1 KGHSH, CDR2 LQKENI. The chain recombines TRBV18 with TRBJ1-2; 8 positions agree with TRBD1. This TCR was sampled from a man younger than 35 in good health and CMV-seronegative. The sequenced sample was PBMCs. The CDR3 nucleotides are TGTGCCAGCTCACCGGACAGGGACTATGGCTACACCTTC. Translated: CASSPDRDYGYTF.